Each of the 16 T cell receptor beta chains below was sequenced from the same sample in a study of cytomegalovirus exposure and HLA in healthy donors (dated by TCRdb to 2017 to 2019). The library was built by means of the immunoSEQ multiplex PCR assay. For the multiplex PCR, a mixture combining 60 forward primers for TCR Vbeta segments and 13 reverse primers for TCR Jbeta segments was used. TCRdb stores this immuneACCESS table with in-frame sequences only. Part of the clones is absent; in the studies checked, under half of the shortfall reflects unresolved V genes, and no reason is known for the rest. The sample has approximately 89,000 clones on record, around 84% of them singletons. 6.5% to 9% of the sample comes from the top ten. Input material: PBMCs. These receptors were collected from a man in his forties in good health and CMV-seropositive.

The CDR3 coding sequence is TGCAGCGTTGGGGGGGTGGGCAATCAGCCCCAGCATTTT. This codes for CSVGGVGNQPQHF. The chain links TRBV29-1 to TRBJ1-5; D is possibly TRBD1 (5 bases). Per germline, CDR1 SQVTM and CDR2 ANQGSEA. The CDR3 consists of 13 residues. Trimming removed 4 bases at V and 2 bases at J, with 9 bases between. The full variable domain, in which reference TRBV29-1 and TRBJ1-5 provide the parts outside the CDR3, is SAVISQKPSRDICQRGTSLTIQCQVDSQVTMMFWYRQQPGQSLTLIATANQGSEATYESGFVIDKFPISRPNLTFSTLTVSNMSPEDSSIYLCSVGGVGNQPQHFGDGTRLSIL.

The genes are TRBV5-1 and TRBJ1-1; no reliable D call. The CDR3 is 13 amino acids. CDR1 is SGHRS and CDR2 is YFSETQ in the germline V gene. V gave up 0 bases and J gave up 1 base, with 4 bases separating them. The CDR3 region has the DNA TGCGCCAGCAGCTTGGCCAAGAACACTGAAGCTTTCTTT. Encoded protein: CASSLAKNTEAFF. Looking up the rest from reference TRBV5-1 and TRBJ1-1 gives the full variable domain: KAGVTQTPRYLIKTRGQQVTLSCSPISGHRSVSWYQQTPGQGLQFLFEYFSETQRNKGNFPGRFSGRQFSNSRSEMNVSTLELGDSALYLCASSLAKNTEAFFGQGTRLTVV.

The chain carries TRBV28 and TRBJ2-5, with 7 bases identical to TRBD2. This CDR3 contains 15 residues. The germline gives CDR1 MDHEN, CDR2 SYDVKM. J gave up 5 bases and V 4 bases, and 10 bases lay outside the gene matches. CDR3 residues: CASSSRGSSLETQYF. DNA of the CDR3: TGTGCCAGCAGTTCCCGCGGGAGTAGTTTGGAGACCCAGTACTTC.

The chain recombines TRBV19 with TRBJ1-1; D is unresolved. CDR1 and CDR2 (germline): LNHDA, SQIVND (reference sequence). This CDR3 has 16 residues. V gave up 2 bases and J gave up 4 bases, with 17 bases separating them. The CDR3 DNA sequence: TGTGCCAGTAGTATACTGGCATGGGAGGTCAGCACTGAAGCTTTCTTT. It is translated as CASSILAWEVSTEAFF.

The chain couples TRBV10-3 to TRBJ2-7; 7 positions agree with TRBD1. V was clipped by 6 bases and J by 4 bases; unmatched bases: 6. The CDR3 spans 13 residues. Germline V gives CDR1 ENHRY, CDR2 SYGVKD. CDR3 DNA sequence: TGTGCCATCAGAGAGGGGGCCGCGTACGAGCAGTACTTC. This encodes CAIREGAAYEQYF.

The rearrangement joins TRBV11-3 to TRBJ1-2; no clear D gene. Trimming cost V 0 bases and J 8 bases, with 7 bases left between them. Germline CDR1 reads SGHNT; CDR2 reads YENEEA. The CDR3 length is 12 residues. DNA of the CDR3: TGTGCCAGCAGCTTAGATACGACAGGCTACACCTTC. Translating it yields CASSLDTTGYTF.

J is TRBJ2-2 and V is TRBV5-1; no clear D gene. The CDR3 sequence is 16 residues long. Germline V gives CDR1 SGHRS, CDR2 YFSETQ. The V end was cut by 0 bases, the J end by 4 bases, with 13 bases between. For the CDR3, the DNA is TGCGCCAGCAGCTTGGACGAGGCCGTCAGCACCGGGGAGCTGTTTTTT. Amino acids: CASSLDEAVSTGELFF.

This rearrangement joins TRBV29-1 to TRBJ1-2; possibly TRBD1 for D (6 bases). V gave up 7 bases and J gave up 4 bases, with 16 bases separating them. This CDR3 is 13 amino acids long. CDR1 SQVTM and CDR2 ANQGSEA come from the germline V gene. The CDR3: CSASTGFSYGYTF. CDR3 nucleotides: TGCAGCGCATCAACAGGGTTTAGCTATGGCTACACCTTC.

This clone was seen a few times. This chain links TRBV14 with TRBJ1-2; D is unclear. Trimming stripped 0 bases from V and 8 bases from J, with 10 bases between. Germline-derived CDR1 and CDR2 are SGHDN and FVKESK. The CDR3 covers 13 residues. CDR3 residues: CASSQDRAGGYTF. As DNA, the CDR3 is TGTGCCAGCAGCCAAGATCGTGCGGGGGGCTACACCTTC.

In its sample, this clone was seen once. J is TRBJ1-4 and V is TRBV6-1, with TRBD1 matching 8 bases. The CDR3 is made up of 14 amino acids. Germline lookup yields CDR1 MNHNS and CDR2 SASEGT. V gave up 6 bases and J gave up 7 bases; unmatched junction bases: 7. CDR3 in amino acids: CASRIRTGIEKLFF. CDR3 bases: TGTGCCAGCAGGATCCGGACAGGGATTGAAAAACTGTTTTTT.

This clone was observed once. One end of the junction is discordant with germline, which a read error may explain. The chain combines TRBV4-1 with TRBJ2-5; D remains ambiguous. The germline gives CDR1 MGHRA, CDR2 YSYEKL. This CDR3 has 14 residues. CDR3 protein: CAGSQGLVQETQYF. The CDR3 bases are TGCGCCGGCAGCCAAGGATTAGTCCAAGAGACCCAGTACTTC.

The chain links TRBV7-9 to TRBJ2-7, with TRBD2 matching 10 bases. CDR1 is SEHNR and CDR2 is FQNEAQ in the germline V gene (reference sequence). The CDR3 totals 16 residues. V trimming: 5 bases; J trimming: 0 bases; junction bases outside the gene matches: 7. The CDR3 nucleotides are TGTGCCAGCAGCGCCCGACTAGCGGGTTCCTCCTACGAGCAGTACTTC. Translating gives CASSARLAGSSYEQYF.

This clone was seen a single time. V and J are TRBV28 and TRBJ1-2; 8 bases are shared with TRBD1. Germline V gives CDR1 MDHEN, CDR2 SYDVKM. V was clipped by 1 base and J by 0 bases; unmatched bases: 7. The CDR3 runs to 17 residues. CDR3 nucleotides: TGTGCCAGCAGTTTATCTAGACAGGGGCGTTCTAACTATGGCTACACCTTC. It specifies CASSLSRQGRSNYGYTF.

The gene calls are TRBV6-1 and TRBJ1-5, with 7 bases fitting TRBD1. Germline lookup yields CDR1 MNHNS and CDR2 SASEGT. The trim removed 7 bases at V and 7 bases at J, leaving 13 bases unmatched. There are 15 residues in the CDR3. The CDR3 DNA is TGTGCCAGCAATACAGGGGATGTCAGCGGGCAGCCCCAGCATTTT. Encoded protein: CASNTGDVSGQPQHF.

The chain recombines TRBV18 with TRBJ1-1; no reliable D call. In germline, CDR1 is KGHSH, CDR2 LQKENI. This CDR3 contains 12 residues. V gave up 5 bases and J gave up 3 bases, with 7 bases separating them. The CDR3 is CASSTSDTEAFF. Written as DNA, the CDR3 is TGTGCCAGCTCAACTAGTGACACTGAAGCTTTCTTT.

The gene calls are TRBV6-5 and TRBJ2-7, with D possibly TRBD1 on 6 matching bases. The germline V gene encodes CDR1 MNHEY and CDR2 SVGAGI. V was pared by 5 bases and J by 3 bases, with 14 bases between. This CDR3 is built from 14 residues. CDR3 amino acids: CASSHQGRYYEQYF. The CDR3 DNA reads TGTGCCAGCAGTCATCAGGGGCGATACTACGAGCAGTACTTC.